One T cell receptor beta chain is described in this entry. Its antigen is unknown. The germline V and J ends were trimmed by 2 bases and 4 bases, with 12 bases remaining between them. Germline CDR1 reads LGHDT; CDR2 reads YNNKEL (reference sequence). This CDR3 spans 14 amino acids. The source of the sample is a study of T cell responses to AZD1222 COVID-19 vaccine. Here immunoSEQ multiplex PCR was the method, and the copy in TCRdb shows in-frame clones only, minus some. The repertoire holds fewer than 150,000 clones, 92% seen once, with 9.3% in the top ten. Second doses that came at about 4 or about 12 weeks were put together. Study conclusions and caveats: No repertoire was sampled before or during the peak T cell response, only after it. Mapped onto spike, vaccine-associated CD4 TCRs spanned it and were dominant at 160-218 and 743-854. Just a handful of AZD1222 recipients were seropositive at baseline.

This sequence joins TRBV3-1 (or the pseudogene TRBV3-2) and TRBJ2-7; D is possibly TRBD2 (5 bases). This clonotype was sampled from an adult who received the AZD1222 COVID-19 vaccine. Here the sequenced sample was peripheral blood, taken 28 days after the second AZD1222 dose. The CDR3 DNA reads TGTGCCAGCAGCCAATCCCTAGCCACGTACGAGCAGTACTTC. This sequence encodes CASSQSLATYEQYF.